This T cell receptor beta chain was sequenced during a study of beta chain features in type 1 diabetes. Only one count was recorded for this clone. Its target is not known. Expressed TCRB transcripts were sequenced after all isolated RNA was converted to cDNA. Clones were read by immunoSEQ multiplex PCR, and TCRdb kept only the in-frame ones, dropping some. This table has roughly 150,000 clones, almost 65% appearing once. Overall study findings and caveats: Reads derived from cDNA could over-represent cells showing high TCR expression. There was a moderate but significant shortening of TCRB CDR3s in all four CD4+ subsets of Type 1 diabetes patients.

The sequence came from a man aged 25 to 40 with type 1 diabetes. The specimen was naive CD4+ T cells from blood.

In nucleotides, the CDR3 is TGTGCCAGCTTTTCTAGCGTAACCAAAAACATTCAGTACTTC. This gives the protein CASFSSVTKNIQYF. The chain combines TRBV2 with TRBJ2-4; a weak D match, TRBD2 (6 bases). Germline lookup yields CDR1 SNHLY and CDR2 FYNNEI. With 8 bases removed from V and 2 bases from J, the gap between germline ends came to 13 bases. The CDR3 loop spans 14 amino acids. The variable domain in full, with the rest retrieved from reference TRBV2 and TRBJ2-4, is EPEVTQTPSHQVTQMGQEVILRCVPISNHLYFYWYRQILGQKVEFLVSFYNNEISEKSEIFDDQFSVERPDGSNFTLKIRSTKLEDSAMYFCASFSSVTKNIQYFGAGTRLSVL.